The TCR beta chain described here comes from a study of early T cells in non-severe SARS-CoV-2 infection. In its sample, this clonotype was seen many times. TCRdb fed the 5' RACE reads into MiXCR, producing one record per CDR3 protein. The repertoire holds approximately 32,000 distinct CDR3 sequences, with 5.8% as singletons. Sequenced sample: whole blood. The sequence derives from an adult who was a healthcare worker with PCR-confirmed SARS-CoV-2 infection or an uninfected control (not recorded which).

In DNA form, the CDR3 reads TGTGCCAGCTCACTCGCGTCTAGCGGCAAAGAGACCCAGTACTTC. It specifies CASSLASSGKETQYF. The chain has TRBV18 and TRBJ2-5; 7 bases line up with TRBD2. Per germline, CDR1 KGHSH and CDR2 LQKENI. The CDR3 extends over 15 amino acids. The trim removed 4 bases at V and 3 bases at J, leaving 8 bases unmatched.